This T cell receptor beta chain was obtained from a study of T and B cells in COVID-19 patients. Many counts were recorded for this clonotype. From blood, about 240-550 ng of genomic DNA served as TRB template. Multiplex PCR with BIOMED2 TRB-A/B primer pools amplified TRB rearrangements. TCRdb passed the multiplex PCR reads through MiXCR, listing each CDR3 protein once. The table includes 13,000 to 15,000 distinct CDR3 sequences, 28% detected once. Sequencing used blood. The sequence derives from a human donor who had recovered from COVID-19.

CDR3 in amino acids: CASSSENQETQYF. In DNA form, the CDR3 reads TGTGCCAGCAGTTCAGAGAACCAAGAGACCCAGTACTTC. This sequence joins TRBV5-4 and TRBJ2-5; D call uncertain. This CDR3 spans 13 amino acids. V shed 5 bases and J shed 0 bases, with 8 bases lying between them. Per the germline V gene, CDR1 is SGHNT and CDR2 is YYREEE (reference sequence).